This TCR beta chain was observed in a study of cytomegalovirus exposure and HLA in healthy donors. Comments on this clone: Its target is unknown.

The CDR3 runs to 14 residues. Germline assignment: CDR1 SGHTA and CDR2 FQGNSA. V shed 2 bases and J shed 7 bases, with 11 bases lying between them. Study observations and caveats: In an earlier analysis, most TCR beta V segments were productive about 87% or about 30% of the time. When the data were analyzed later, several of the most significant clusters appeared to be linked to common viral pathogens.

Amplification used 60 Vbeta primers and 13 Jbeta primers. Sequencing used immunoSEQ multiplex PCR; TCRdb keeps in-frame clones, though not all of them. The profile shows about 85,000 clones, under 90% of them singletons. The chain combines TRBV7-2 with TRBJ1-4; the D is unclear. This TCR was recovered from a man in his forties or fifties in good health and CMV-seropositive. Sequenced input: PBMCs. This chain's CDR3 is CASSLSRGSEKLFF. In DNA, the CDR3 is TGTGCCAGCAGCTTATCGCGGGGTAGTGAAAAACTGTTTTTT.